This paragraph reports one TCR beta chain. The antigen is undetermined. The sample belongs to a study of T cell repertoires in cytomegalovirus infection. Study in general: Peptides in the study included HLA-C-restricted and HLA-B-restricted CMV epitopes. It can be stated that public TCR beta signatures indicated CMV infection as well as a matching HLA type.

Study conclusions and caveats: Carriage of CMV together with the relevant HLA was identifiable through cumulative public TCR beta family frequency. The ex vivo response was dominated by HLA-C-restricted CMV-specific TCR beta clonotypes.

TCRdb reprocessed the reads via MiXCR and lists one record per CDR3 protein. The sample holds some 220,000 distinct CDR3 sequences, 35% to 40% seen once. Trimming cost V 3 bases and J 0 bases; bases outside gene matches: 6. The length of the CDR3 is 16 residues. Germline V gene data show CDR1 as GTSNPN and CDR2 as SVGIG (reference sequence). This material consisted of CD8+ T cells from cultured PBMCs, taken from culture after CMV antigen stimulation. This TCR was sampled from a human donor in good health (CMV status not recorded). Some clones in this sample may be carry-over from other donors' samples. The chain recombines TRBV30 with TRBJ2-7; 12 bases agree with TRBD2. The CDR3 here is CAWSDGLAGTSYEQYF. The CDR3 nucleotides are TGTGCCTGGAGCGACGGACTAGCGGGGACCTCCTACGAGCAGTACTTC. Together with reference TRBV30 and TRBJ2-7, the CDR3 gives the full variable domain: SQTIHQWPATLVQPVGSPLSLECTVEGTSNPNLYWYRQAAGRGLQLLFYSVGIGQISSEVPQNLSASRPQDRQFILSSKKLLLSDSGFYLCAWSDGLAGTSYEQYFGPGTRLTVT.